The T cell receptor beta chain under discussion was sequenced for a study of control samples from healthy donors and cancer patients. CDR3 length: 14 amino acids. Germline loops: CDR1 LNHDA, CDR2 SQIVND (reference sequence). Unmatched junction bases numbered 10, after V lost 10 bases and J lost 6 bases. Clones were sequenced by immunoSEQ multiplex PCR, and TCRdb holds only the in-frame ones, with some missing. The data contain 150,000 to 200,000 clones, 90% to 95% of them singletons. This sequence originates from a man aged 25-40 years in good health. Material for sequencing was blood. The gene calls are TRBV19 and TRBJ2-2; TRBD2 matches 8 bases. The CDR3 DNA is TGTGCCACTGGGGGTAGCGGGAAGGCCGGGGAGCTGTTTTTT. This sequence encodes CATGGSGKAGELFF. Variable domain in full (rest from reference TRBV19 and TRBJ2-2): DGGITQSPKYLFRKEGQNVTLSCEQNLNHDAMYWYRQDPGQGLRLIYYSQIVNDFQKGDIAEGYSVSREKKESFPLTVTSAQKNPTAFYLCATGGSGKAGELFFGEGSRLTVL.